The 8 T cell receptor beta chains below come from one sample, sequenced in a study of a mutant IDH1 vaccine in newly diagnosed glioma. Described time point: week 11, during vaccination. Each vaccine dose was 300 ug of mutant IDH1 20-mer peptide, with topical imiquimod. This table comes from immunoSEQ multiplex PCR, and its TCRdb copy is limited to in-frame clones, with some not included. The sample lists 35,000 to 45,000 clones, about four fifths occurring once. These receptors have no identified antigens. The sample was peripheral blood mononuclear cells (PBMCs), taken from a glioma patient whose treatment included an IDH1 peptide vaccine. The source of these receptors is a woman in her 30s with glioma. Some clones in this sample may be carry-over from other donors' samples.

The chain has TRBV7-8 and TRBJ2-1; D uncertain. Germline V CDR1 and CDR2: SGHVS, FQNEAQ. This CDR3 spans 12 amino acids. Trimming shortened V by 1 base and J by 9 bases, and 7 bases separated the two germline ends. The chain's CDR3 is CASSLGLGEQFF. The CDR3 bases are TGTGCCAGCAGCTTAGGGCTTGGTGAGCAGTTCTTC.

This clone was seen a few times. This chain uses TRBV6-5 with TRBJ1-5; the D gene is possibly TRBD1 (5 bases). Looked up from germline, CDR1 is MNHEY and CDR2 is SVGAGI. Deletions cut 4 bases from V and 7 bases from J, with 17 bases between. This CDR3 has 15 residues. In DNA, the CDR3 is TGTGCCAGCAGTTTCTCTGGGGGGACGGGGCAGCCCCAGCATTTT. This translates into CASSFSGGTGQPQHF.

This chain uses TRBV10-3 with TRBJ1-5; D possibly corresponds to TRBD1 (5 bases). Trimming left V 4 bases short and J 3 bases short, with 10 bases between. The CDR3 is 14 amino acids. Germline V gene lookup returns CDR1 ENHRY and CDR2 SYGVKD. The CDR3 region has the DNA TGTGCCATCAGTGGGGACGGTTTCAATCAGCCCCAGCATTTT. Its translation: CAISGDGFNQPQHF.

This chain uses TRBV28 with TRBJ1-4; 8 nucleotides align to TRBD1. Trimming removed 6 bases from V and 8 bases from J; junction bases left unmatched: 26. Germline CDR1 reads MDHEN; CDR2 reads SYDVKM. The CDR3 loop spans 20 amino acids. The CDR3 protein is CASSRAPGQARSSSGEKLFF. For the CDR3, the DNA is TGTGCCAGCAGCCGGGCCCCGGGACAGGCGAGGAGCTCCAGCGGCGAAAAACTGTTTTTT. Using reference TRBV28 and TRBJ1-4 for the parts outside the CDR3, the full variable domain is DVKVTQSSRYLVKRTGEKVFLECVQDMDHENMFWYRQDPGLGLRLIYFSYDVKMKEKGDIPEGYSVSREKKERFSLILESASTNQTSMYLCASSRAPGQARSSSGEKLFFGSGTQLSVL.

The chain recombines TRBV30 with TRBJ2-7, with D hard to call. This CDR3 has 12 amino acids. The germline V gene encodes CDR1 GTSNPN and CDR2 SVGIG (reference sequence). Trimming removed 1 base at V and 6 bases at J, with 10 bases between. Written as DNA, the CDR3 is TGTGCCTGGAGTGGTAATCCTCGCGAGCAGTACTTC. As protein: CAWSGNPREQYF.

The rearrangement uses TRBV6-5 and TRBJ2-5, with 7 bases aligning to TRBD1. CDR3 size: 16 residues. Germline V gene lookup returns CDR1 MNHEY and CDR2 SVGAGI. V gave up 1 base and J gave up 1 base; unmatched junction bases: 6. The CDR3: CASSYYYRGTQETQYF. Here the CDR3 DNA reads TGTGCCAGCAGTTACTATTACAGGGGAACCCAAGAGACCCAGTACTTC.

This clone turned up a few times. The V and J genes are TRBV29-1 and TRBJ1-1, with 8 bases identical to TRBD1. Germline CDR1 SQVTM, CDR2 ANQGSEA. This CDR3 is built from 14 residues. With V trimmed by 7 bases and J by 1 base, 8 bases remained unmatched. CDR3 residues: CSATRTGRNTEAFF. DNA for the CDR3: TGCAGCGCTACTAGGACAGGGAGGAACACTGAAGCTTTCTTT.

The chain couples TRBV5-6 to TRBJ2-6, with 12 nucleotides matching TRBD1. The junction had 10 bases not matched to a gene; V was cut back by 3 bases and J by 3 bases. The CDR3 loop spans 19 amino acids. Germline CDR1 is SGHDT and CDR2 is YYEEEE. The CDR3 region is CASSSEWGQGAVGANVLTF. CDR3 DNA: TGTGCCAGCAGCTCTGAGTGGGGACAGGGGGCGGTTGGGGCCAACGTCCTGACTTTC.